This T cell receptor beta chain was sequenced during a study of blood T cell repertoires in COVID-19. About the study: Sites in the United States, Italy and Spain provided acute and convalescent COVID-19 samples.

Germline V lookup: CDR1 SGDLS, CDR2 YYNGEE. Trimming cost V 0 bases and J 4 bases, with 8 bases left between them. This CDR3 region has 14 residues. To note about this clone: The sample carries other DNA sequences with the same CDR3.

Allocation to cohorts depended on clinical history reported by the participants. The data were produced by immunoSEQ multiplex PCR, yet TCRdb's version contains in-frame clones alone and is incomplete. The table shows about 250,000 clones, with about nine tenths occurring only once. This clonotype originated in a woman aged 30 to 39 with acute COVID-19. The V gene is TRBV9, the J gene TRBJ1-5; D call uncertain. Input material: PBMCs or T cells enriched from blood (not recorded which). CDR3 sequence: CASSVGGSNQPQHF. In DNA form, the CDR3 reads TGTGCCAGCAGCGTAGGTGGCAGTAATCAGCCCCAGCATTTT.